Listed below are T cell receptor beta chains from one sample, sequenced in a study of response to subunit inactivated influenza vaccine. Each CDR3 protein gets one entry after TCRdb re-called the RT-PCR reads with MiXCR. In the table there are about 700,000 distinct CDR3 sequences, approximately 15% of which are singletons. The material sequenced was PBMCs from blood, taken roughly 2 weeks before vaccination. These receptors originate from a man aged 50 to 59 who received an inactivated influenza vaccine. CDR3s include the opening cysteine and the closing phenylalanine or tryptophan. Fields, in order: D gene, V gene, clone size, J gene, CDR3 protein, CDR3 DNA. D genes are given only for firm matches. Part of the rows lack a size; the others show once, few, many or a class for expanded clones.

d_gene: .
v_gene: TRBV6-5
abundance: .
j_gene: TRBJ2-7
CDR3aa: CASSYSARNYEQYF
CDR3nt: TGTGCCAGCAGTTACTCGGCTAGGAACTACGAGCAGTACTTC

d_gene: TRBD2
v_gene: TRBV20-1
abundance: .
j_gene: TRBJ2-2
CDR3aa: CSAGLAGAGTGELFF
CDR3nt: TGCAGTGCTGGACTAGCGGGAGCCGGCACCGGGGAGCTGTTTTTT

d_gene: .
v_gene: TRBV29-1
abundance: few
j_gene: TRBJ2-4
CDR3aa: CSVWVPAKNIQYF
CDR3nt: TGCAGCGTGTGGGTACCGGCCAAAAACATTCAGTACTTC

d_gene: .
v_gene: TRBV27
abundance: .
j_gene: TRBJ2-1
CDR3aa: CASTRVGKINEQFF
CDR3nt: TGTGCCAGTACCCGGGTAGGGAAGATCAATGAGCAGTTCTTC

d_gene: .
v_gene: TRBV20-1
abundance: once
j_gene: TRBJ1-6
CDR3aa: CSARYRVGPRNSPLHF
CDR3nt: TGCAGTGCTAGGTACAGGGTGGGTCCACGTAATTCACCCCTCCACTTT

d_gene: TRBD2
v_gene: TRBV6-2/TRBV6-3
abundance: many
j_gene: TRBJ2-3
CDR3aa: CASSYGRRGGRADTQYF
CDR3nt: TGTGCCAGCAGTTACGGACGGCGGGGGGGCCGAGCAGATACGCAGTATTTT

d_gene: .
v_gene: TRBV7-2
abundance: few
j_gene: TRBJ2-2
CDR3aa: CASSPNRASGELFF
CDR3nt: TGTGCCAGCAGCCCTAATAGGGCCTCCGGGGAGCTGTTTTTT

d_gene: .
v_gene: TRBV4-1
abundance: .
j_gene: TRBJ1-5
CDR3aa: CASSQGQGFNQPQHF
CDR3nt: TGCGCCAGCAGCCAGGGCCAGGGGTTCAATCAGCCCCAGCATTTT

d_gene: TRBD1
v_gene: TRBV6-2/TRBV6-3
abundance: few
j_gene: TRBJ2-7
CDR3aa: CASSYTRDRGRNEQYF
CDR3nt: TGTGCCAGCAGTTACACGCGGGACAGGGGGCGCAACGAGCAGTACTTC

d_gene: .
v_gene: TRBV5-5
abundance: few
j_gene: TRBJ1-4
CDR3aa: CASSLVQGGNEKLFF
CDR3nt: TGTGCCAGCAGCTTGGTTCAGGGCGGTAATGAAAAACTGTTTTTT

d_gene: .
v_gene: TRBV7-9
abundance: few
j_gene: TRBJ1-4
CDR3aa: CASSASWVANEKLFF
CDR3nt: TGTGCCAGCAGCGCGTCTTGGGTGGCTAATGAAAAACTGTTTTTT

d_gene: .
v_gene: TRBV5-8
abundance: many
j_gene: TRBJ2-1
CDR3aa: CASSLFYNEQFF
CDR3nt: TGTGCCAGCAGCTTGTTTTACAATGAGCAGTTCTTC

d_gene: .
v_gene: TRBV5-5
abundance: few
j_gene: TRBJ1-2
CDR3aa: CASSTRQTTYGYTF
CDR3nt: TGTGCCAGCAGCACTCGACAGACTACCTATGGCTACACCTTC

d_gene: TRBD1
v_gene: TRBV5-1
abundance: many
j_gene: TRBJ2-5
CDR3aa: CASSKTGPQETQYF
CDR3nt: TGCGCCAGCAGCAAGACAGGGCCTCAAGAGACCCAGTACTTC

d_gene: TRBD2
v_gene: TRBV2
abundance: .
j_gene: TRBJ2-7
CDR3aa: CASSVSRTSGVPYEQYF
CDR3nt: TGTGCCAGCAGTGTATCCCGGACTAGCGGGGTCCCCTACGAGCAGTACTTC

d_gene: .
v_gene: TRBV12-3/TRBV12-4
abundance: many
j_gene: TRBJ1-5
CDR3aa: CASSYSGLYNQPQHF
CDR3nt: TGTGCCAGCAGTTATTCGGGACTCTACAATCAGCCCCAGCATTTT

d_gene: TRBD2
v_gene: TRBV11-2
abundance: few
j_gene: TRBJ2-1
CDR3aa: CASSPQRGVAFF
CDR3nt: TGTGCCAGCAGCCCCCAACGGGGGGTCGCGTTCTTC

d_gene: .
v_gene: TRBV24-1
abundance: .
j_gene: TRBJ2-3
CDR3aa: CATSEIGGDADTQYF
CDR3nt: TGTGCCACCAGTGAAATAGGAGGGGATGCAGATACGCAGTATTTT

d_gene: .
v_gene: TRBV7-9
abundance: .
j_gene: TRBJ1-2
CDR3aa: CASSLSSPGVDGYTF
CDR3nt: TGTGCCAGCAGCTTATCTAGTCCGGGGGTTGATGGCTACACCTTC

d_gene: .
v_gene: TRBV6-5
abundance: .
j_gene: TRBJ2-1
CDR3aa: CASSFPRQNNEQLF
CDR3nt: TGTGCCAGCAGTTTTCCCCGACAGAACAATGAGCAGCTCTTC

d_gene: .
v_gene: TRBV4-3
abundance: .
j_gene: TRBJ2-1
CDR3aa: CASSQDGAVSSYNEQFF
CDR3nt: TGCGCCAGCAGCCAAGATGGTGCAGTCAGCTCCTACAATGAGCAGTTCTTC

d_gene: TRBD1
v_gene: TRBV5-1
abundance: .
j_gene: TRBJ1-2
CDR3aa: CASSLGQDPNYGYTF
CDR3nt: TGCGCCAGCAGCCTAGGACAGGACCCTAACTATGGCTACACCTTC

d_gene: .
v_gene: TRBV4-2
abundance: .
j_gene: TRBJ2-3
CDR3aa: CASSQDLAASTDTQYF
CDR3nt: TGCGCCAGCAGCCAAGATCTAGCTGCAAGCACAGATACGCAGTATTTT

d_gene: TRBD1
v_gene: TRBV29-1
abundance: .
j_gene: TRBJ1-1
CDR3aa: CSTSGTGYTEAFF
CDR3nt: TGCAGCACGAGCGGGACAGGGTATACTGAAGCTTTCTTT

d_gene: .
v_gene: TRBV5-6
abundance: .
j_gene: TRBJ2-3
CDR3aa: CASSRPGIGDTQYF
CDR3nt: TGTGCCAGCAGCCGTCCGGGGATCGGAGATACGCAGTATTTT

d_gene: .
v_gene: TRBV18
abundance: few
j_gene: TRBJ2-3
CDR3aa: CASSPPHRATDTQYF
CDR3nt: TGTGCCAGCTCACCACCACACAGGGCGACAGATACGCAGTATTTT

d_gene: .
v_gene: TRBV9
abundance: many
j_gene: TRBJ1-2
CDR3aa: CASSVADTLYGYTF
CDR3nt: TGTGCCAGCAGCGTAGCTGACACCCTCTATGGCTACACCTTC

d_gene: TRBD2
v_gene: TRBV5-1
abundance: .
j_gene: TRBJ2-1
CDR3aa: CASSLAPWTSGKYNEQFF
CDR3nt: TGCGCCAGCAGCTTGGCCCCCTGGACTAGCGGGAAATACAATGAGCAGTTCTTC

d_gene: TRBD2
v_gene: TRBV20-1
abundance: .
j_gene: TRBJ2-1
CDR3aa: CSARDLAGNNEQFF
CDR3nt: TGCAGTGCTAGAGACCTAGCGGGAAACAATGAGCAGTTCTTC

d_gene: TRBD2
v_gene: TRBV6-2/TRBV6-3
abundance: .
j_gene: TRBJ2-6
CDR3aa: CASSYRSSGSLGANVLTF
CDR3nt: TGTGCCAGCAGTTATAGGTCTAGCGGGTCCCTCGGGGCCAACGTCCTGACTTTC

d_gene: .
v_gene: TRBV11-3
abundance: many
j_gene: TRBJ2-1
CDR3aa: CASSFGGHLLNEQFF
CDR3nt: TGTGCCAGCAGCTTTGGGGGTCACCTACTCAATGAGCAGTTCTTC

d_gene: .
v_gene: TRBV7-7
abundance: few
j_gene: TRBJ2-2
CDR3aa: CASRASPQAGELFF
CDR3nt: TGTGCCAGCAGAGCCTCACCCCAGGCCGGGGAGCTGTTTTTT

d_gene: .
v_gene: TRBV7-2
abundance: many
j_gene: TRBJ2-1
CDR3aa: CASSSQGRGDEQFF
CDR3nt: TGTGCCAGCAGCTCTCAGGGGAGGGGAGATGAGCAGTTCTTC

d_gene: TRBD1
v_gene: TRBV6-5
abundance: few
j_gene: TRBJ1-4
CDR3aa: CASSWTGDREKLFF
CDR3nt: TGTGCCAGCAGTTGGACAGGCGATCGTGAAAAACTGTTTTTT

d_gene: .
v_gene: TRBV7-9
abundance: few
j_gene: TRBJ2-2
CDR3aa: CASSLATGGTGELFF
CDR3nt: TGTGCCAGCAGCTTAGCTACGGGTGGCACCGGGGAGCTGTTTTTT

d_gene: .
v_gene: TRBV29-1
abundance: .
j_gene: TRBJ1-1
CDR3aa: CSVESRIVNTEAFF
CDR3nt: TGCAGCGTTGAATCAAGGATTGTGAACACTGAAGCTTTCTTT

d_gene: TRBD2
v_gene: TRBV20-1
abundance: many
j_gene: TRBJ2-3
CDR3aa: CSAPTSGTDTQYF
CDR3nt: TGCAGTGCGCCGACTAGCGGGACAGATACGCAGTATTTT

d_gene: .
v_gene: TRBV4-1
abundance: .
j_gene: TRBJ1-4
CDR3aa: CASSQRQVPYEKLFF
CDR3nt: TGCGCCAGCAGCCAGAGACAGGTTCCTTATGAAAAACTGTTTTTT

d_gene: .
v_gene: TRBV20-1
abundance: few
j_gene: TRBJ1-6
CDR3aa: CSATRGGSSYNSPLHF
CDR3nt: TGCAGTGCTACCAGAGGTGGAAGCTCCTATAATTCACCCCTCCACTTT

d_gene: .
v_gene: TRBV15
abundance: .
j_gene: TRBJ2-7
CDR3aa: CATSRQVSYEQYF
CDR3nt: TGTGCCACCAGCAGACAGGTCTCCTACGAGCAGTACTTC

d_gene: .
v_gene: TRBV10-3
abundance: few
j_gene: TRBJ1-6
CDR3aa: CAIRGPSSYNSPLHF
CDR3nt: TGTGCCATCAGGGGCCCGAGCTCCTATAATTCACCCCTCCACTTT

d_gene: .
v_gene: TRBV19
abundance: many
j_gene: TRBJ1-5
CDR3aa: CASSITGMRGNQPQHF
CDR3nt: TGTGCCAGTAGTATCACAGGGATGAGGGGCAATCAGCCCCAGCATTTT

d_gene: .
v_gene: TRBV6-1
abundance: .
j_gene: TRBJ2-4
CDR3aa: CASSLGANSRGNIQYF
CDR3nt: TGTGCCAGCAGTCTCGGGGCCAATTCACGGGGGAACATTCAGTACTTC

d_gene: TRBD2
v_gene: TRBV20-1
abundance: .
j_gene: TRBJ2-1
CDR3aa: CSARDLGERGAEYNEQFF
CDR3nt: TGCAGTGCTAGAGATCTAGGAGAGCGGGGGGCAGAATACAATGAGCAGTTCTTC

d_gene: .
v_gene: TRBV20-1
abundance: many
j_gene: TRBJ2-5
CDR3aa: CSARQTLSGYQETQYF
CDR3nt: TGCAGTGCTAGACAAACGTTAAGCGGGTACCAAGAGACCCAGTACTTC

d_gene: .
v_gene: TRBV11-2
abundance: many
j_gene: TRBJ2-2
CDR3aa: CASSLRTRNTGELFF
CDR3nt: TGTGCCAGCAGCTTACGCACCAGAAACACCGGGGAGCTGTTTTTT

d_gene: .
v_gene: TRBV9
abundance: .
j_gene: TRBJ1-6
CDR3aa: CASSVDFRGSPLHF
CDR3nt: TGTGCCAGCAGCGTAGACTTTCGGGGTTCACCCCTCCACTTT

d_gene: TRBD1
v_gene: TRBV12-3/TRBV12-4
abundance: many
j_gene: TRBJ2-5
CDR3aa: CASSSSGTGQETQYF
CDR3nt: TGTGCCAGCAGTTCCTCGGGGACAGGACAAGAGACCCAGTACTTC

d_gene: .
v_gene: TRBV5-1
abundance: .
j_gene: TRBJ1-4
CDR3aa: CASSPDGGVGEKLFF
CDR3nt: TGCGCCAGCAGCCCCGACGGGGGAGTAGGAGAAAAACTGTTTTTT

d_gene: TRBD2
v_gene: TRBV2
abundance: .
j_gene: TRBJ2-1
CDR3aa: CASRGASGRGNEQFF
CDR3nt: TGTGCCAGCAGAGGCGCTAGCGGACGGGGCAATGAGCAGTTCTTC

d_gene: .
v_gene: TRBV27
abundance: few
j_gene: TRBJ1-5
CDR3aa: CASSLEYGRSNQPQHF
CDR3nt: TGTGCCAGCAGTTTAGAATACGGCAGGAGCAATCAGCCCCAGCATTTT

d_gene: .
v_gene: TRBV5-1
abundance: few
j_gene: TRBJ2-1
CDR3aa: CASNPPGYPWKFF
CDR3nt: TGCGCCAGCAACCCCCCCGGGTACCCTTGGAAGTTCTTC

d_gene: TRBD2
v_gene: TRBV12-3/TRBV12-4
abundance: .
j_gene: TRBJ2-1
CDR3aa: CASSLPSGRAHNEQFF
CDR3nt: TGTGCCAGCAGTCTCCCTAGCGGGAGGGCCCACAATGAGCAGTTCTTC

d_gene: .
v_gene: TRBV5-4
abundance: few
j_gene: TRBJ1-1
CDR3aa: CASSSEGAGAFF
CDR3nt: TGTGCCAGCAGCTCGGAAGGCGCGGGAGCTTTCTTT

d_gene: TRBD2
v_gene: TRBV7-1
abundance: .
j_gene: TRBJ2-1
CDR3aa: CASSSTGATSGGPGRSPYNEQFF
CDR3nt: TGTGCCAGCAGCTCAACAGGGGCCACTAGCGGGGGCCCCGGTCGGTCGCCCTACAATGAGCAGTTCTTC

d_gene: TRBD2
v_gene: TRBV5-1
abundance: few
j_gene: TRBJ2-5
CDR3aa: CASSSNSGGLGTQYF
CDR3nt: TGCGCCAGCAGCAGTAATAGCGGGGGTCTCGGGACCCAGTACTTC

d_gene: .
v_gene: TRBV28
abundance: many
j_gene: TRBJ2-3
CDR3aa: CASSLPSTDTQYF
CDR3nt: TGTGCCAGCAGCCTACCTAGCACAGATACGCAGTATTTT